This T cell receptor beta chain came from a study of T cells in Graves' hyperthyroidism and ophthalmopathy. The CDR3 runs to 14 residues. The ends were cut back, 7 bases at V and 0 bases at J, with 12 bases in the middle. There are many counts of this clonotype. Amplified TCR beta CDR3 regions came from RNA transcripts. HTBI primers drove first-round RT-PCR of the TCR CDR3. TCRdb re-analysed the multiplex PCR reads in MiXCR, keeping a single row per CDR3 protein. The table shows hundreds of thousands of distinct CDR3 sequences, with roughly 13% occurring only once. Sequences were obtained from blood. The rearrangement uses TRBV12-3 or TRBV12-4 and TRBJ1-1; D is ambiguous. The receptor was derived from a woman in her twenties or thirties with Graves' hyperthyroidism that later progressed to Graves' ophthalmopathy. CDR3 coding DNA: TGTGCCAGCACCCCCTACGGGGTGAACACTGAAGCTTTCTTT. Encoded protein: CASTPYGVNTEAFF.